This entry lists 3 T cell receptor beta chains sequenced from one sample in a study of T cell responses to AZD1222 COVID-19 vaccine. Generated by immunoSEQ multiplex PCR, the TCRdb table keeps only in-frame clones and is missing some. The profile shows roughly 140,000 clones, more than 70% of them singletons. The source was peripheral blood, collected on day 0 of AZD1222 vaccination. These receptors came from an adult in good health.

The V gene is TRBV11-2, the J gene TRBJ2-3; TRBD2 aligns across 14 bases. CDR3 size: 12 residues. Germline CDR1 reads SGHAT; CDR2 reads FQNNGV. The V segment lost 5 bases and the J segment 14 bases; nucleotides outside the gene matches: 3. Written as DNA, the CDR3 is TGTGCCAGCAGCACGGGACTAGCGGGAGTGTATTTT. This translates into CASSTGLAGVYF.

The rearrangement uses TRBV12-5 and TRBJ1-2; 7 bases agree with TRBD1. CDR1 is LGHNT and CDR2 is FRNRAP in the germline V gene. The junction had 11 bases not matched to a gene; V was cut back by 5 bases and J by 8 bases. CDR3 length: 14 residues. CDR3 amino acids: CASGRTGRVGGYTF. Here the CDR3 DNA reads TGTGCTAGTGGTCGGACAGGTCGGGTAGGAGGCTACACCTTC. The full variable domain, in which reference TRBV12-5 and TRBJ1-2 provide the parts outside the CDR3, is DARVTQTPRHKVTEMGQEVTMRCQPILGHNTVFWYRQTMMQGLELLAYFRNRAPLDDSGMPKDRFSAEMPDATLATLKIQPSEPRDSAVYFCASGRTGRVGGYTFGSGTRLTVV.

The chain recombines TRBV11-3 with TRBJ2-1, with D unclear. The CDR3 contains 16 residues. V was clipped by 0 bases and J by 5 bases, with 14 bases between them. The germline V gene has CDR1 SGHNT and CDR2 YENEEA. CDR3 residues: CASSLDGRVPNNEQFF. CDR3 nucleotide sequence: TGTGCCAGCAGCTTAGACGGACGGGTCCCTAACAATGAGCAGTTCTTC.